These 28 T cell receptor beta chains came from one sample sequenced in a study of human T cells and chemical hapten exposure. Time point denoted: patch test 3, about 24 weeks after DPC sensitization. Treatment here: therapeutic diphenylcyclopropenone sensitization with weekly scalp DPC. TCRdb re-called the RACE reads through MiXCR, storing one row per CDR3 protein. The sample includes 99,000 or so distinct CDR3 sequences, around 34% seen only once; the top ten take roughly 2.5%. This specimen was whole blood, taken in connection with sensitization to the hapten diphenylcyclopropenone (DPC). The origin of the receptors is a man between 35 and 55 years old with alopecia areata. Some clones in this sample may be carry-over from other donors' samples.

The chain couples TRBV29-1 to TRBJ2-2, with D unresolved. Trimming cost V 5 bases and J 4 bases, with 5 bases left between them. CDR1 and CDR2 from the germline V gene are SQVTM and ANQGSEA. The CDR3 has 11 amino acids. CDR3 sequence: CSVRVTGELFF. DNA for the CDR3: TGCAGCGTTCGAGTCACCGGGGAGCTGTTTTTT.

The gene calls are TRBV11-2 and TRBJ2-3; TRBD2 agrees at 13 bases. The CDR3 has 19 residues. Germline assignment: CDR1 SGHAT and CDR2 FQNNGV. V lost 2 bases, J lost 0 bases, and 8 bases stayed unmatched. CDR3 loop: CASSLRGLAGHLSTDTQYF. As DNA, the CDR3 is TGTGCCAGCAGCTTACGGGGACTAGCGGGACACCTTAGCACAGATACGCAGTATTTT. Full variable domain (missing parts from reference TRBV11-2 and TRBJ2-3): EAGVAQSPRYKIIEKRQSVAFWCNPISGHATLYWYQQILGQGPKLLIQFQNNGVVDDSQLPKDRFSAERLKGVDSTLKIQPAKLEDSAVYLCASSLRGLAGHLSTDTQYFGPGTRLTVL.

This chain uses TRBV11-3 with TRBJ2-3; D perhaps matches TRBD2 (5 bases). The CDR3 is 16 residues long. V dropped 0 bases and J dropped 2 bases, with 12 bases sitting between them. The V gene's germline CDR1 is SGHNT and CDR2 YENEEA. The chain's CDR3 is CASSLDSGINTDTQYF. The CDR3 DNA sequence: TGTGCCAGCAGCTTAGATTCCGGGATTAACACAGATACGCAGTATTTT. Together with reference TRBV11-3 and TRBJ2-3, the CDR3 gives the full variable domain: EAGVVQSPRYKIIEKKQPVAFWCNPISGHNTLYWYLQNLGQGPELLIRYENEEAVDDSQLPKDRFSAERLKGVDSTLKIQPAELGDSAVYLCASSLDSGINTDTQYFGPGTRLTVL.

The rearrangement uses TRBV7-2 and TRBJ2-3, with D tentatively TRBD2 (6 bases). Germline CDR1 is SGHTA and CDR2 is FQGNSA. CDR3 size: 18 residues. Between the trimmed V and J ends, which lost 5 bases and 4 bases, there was a span of 25 bases. This CDR3 is CASSRRRMAGKSSDTQYF. The CDR3 nucleotides read TGTGCCAGCAGCCGTCGGAGAATGGCGGGAAAAAGCTCAGATACGCAGTATTTT. The whole variable domain, filled in from reference TRBV7-2 and TRBJ2-3, reads GAGVSQSPSNKVTEKGKDVELRCDPISGHTALYWYRQSLGQGLEFLIYFQGNSAPDKSGLPSDRFSAERTGGSVSTLTIQRTQQEDSAVYLCASSRRRMAGKSSDTQYFGPGTRLTVL.

In its sample, this clonotype was seen a few times. The chain combines TRBV4-1 with TRBJ2-5; D perhaps matches TRBD1 (6 bases). V was cut by 0 bases and J by 5 bases, with 10 bases left in between. The CDR3 contains 14 residues. Germline-derived CDR1 and CDR2 are MGHRA and YSYEKL. This CDR3 is CASSQDQGLETQYF. For the CDR3, the DNA is TGCGCCAGCAGCCAAGATCAGGGGTTGGAGACCCAGTACTTC.

V gene TRBV4-3 combines with J gene TRBJ2-2, with a tentative D call TRBD2 (5 bases). The CDR3 sequence is 14 residues long. V was pared by 4 bases and J by 1 base, with 7 bases between. Germline values: CDR1 LGHNA, CDR2 YSLEER. The CDR3 nucleotides are TGCGCCAGCAGCCGGGCGGGGAACACCGGGGAGCTGTTTTTT. This translates into CASSRAGNTGELFF.

The chain joins TRBV6-2 or TRBV6-3 to TRBJ1-1; no reliable D call. Trimming took off 0 bases at V and 0 bases at J, with 5 bases between the two ends. Germline assignment: CDR1 MNHEY and CDR2 SVGEGT. The CDR3 runs to 14 residues. The CDR3 sequence is CASSYSEVNTEAFF. DNA for the CDR3: TGTGCCAGCAGTTACTCAGAAGTGAACACTGAAGCTTTCTTT.

This chain uses TRBV5-1 with TRBJ2-2; 7 nucleotides line up with TRBD2. Germline-derived CDR1 and CDR2 are SGHRS and YFSETQ. There are 15 residues in the CDR3. The trim removed 3 bases at V and 4 bases at J, leaving 6 bases unmatched. CDR3 loop: CASSSKTGGTGELFF. The CDR3 DNA follows: TGCGCCAGCAGCTCGAAAACGGGGGGCACCGGGGAGCTGTTTTTT. Using reference TRBV5-1 and TRBJ2-2 for the parts outside the CDR3, the full variable domain is KAGVTQTPRYLIKTRGQQVTLSCSPISGHRSVSWYQQTPGQGLQFLFEYFSETQRNKGNFPGRFSGRQFSNSRSEMNVSTLELGDSALYLCASSSKTGGTGELFFGEGSRLTVL.

This clonotype showed up just a few times. The chain recombines TRBV7-9 with TRBJ2-2; 7 bases are a match to TRBD1. CDR1 is SEHNR and CDR2 is FQNEAQ in the germline V gene (reference sequence). This CDR3 is built from 14 residues. V shed 3 bases, J shed 5 bases, and the junction held 3 bases outside the gene matches. The CDR3 DNA reads as TGTGCCAGCAGCTTTACAGGGGCAACCGGGGAGCTGTTTTTT. Its translation is CASSFTGATGELFF.

The rearrangement joins TRBV19 to TRBJ1-5; D gene ambiguous. Germline CDR1 is LNHDA and CDR2 is SQIVND (reference sequence). V shed 0 bases and J shed 6 bases, with 12 bases lying between them. The CDR3 covers 15 residues. The CDR3 loop reads CASSIDLSGIQPQHF. The CDR3 DNA sequence: TGTGCCAGTAGTATAGATCTTAGCGGGATTCAGCCCCAGCATTTT.

The chain carries TRBV19 and TRBJ2-1; D possibly corresponds to TRBD2 (5 bases). Germline CDR1 and CDR2: LNHDA and SQIVND (reference sequence). The V gene lost 4 bases and the J gene lost 6 bases, with 22 bases spanning the gap. This CDR3 is built from 17 residues. The CDR3 here is CASSTQLGGQAGNEQFF. In nucleotides, the CDR3 is TGTGCCAGTAGTACGCAGTTGGGCGGGCAGGCGGGCAATGAGCAGTTCTTC.

This clonotype occurred a few times. In DNA form, the CDR3 reads TGTGCCAGCAGCCAAGACTGGGGTAGCAGATACGAGCAGTACTTC. It encodes CASSQDWGSRYEQYF. The chain links TRBV3-1 to TRBJ2-7; D ambiguous. Germline V lookup: CDR1 LGHDT, CDR2 YNNKEL (reference sequence). V lost 0 bases, J lost 4 bases, and 13 bases lay in between. CDR3 length equals 15 residues.

The gene calls are TRBV6-2 or TRBV6-3 and TRBJ1-5; D gene ambiguous. This CDR3 comprises 12 residues. Deletions cut 8 bases from V and 0 bases from J, with 5 bases between. Germline CDR1 and CDR2: MNHEY and SVGEGT. The CDR3 spells CASHHSNQPQHF. DNA of the CDR3: TGTGCCAGCCATCATAGCAATCAGCCCCAGCATTTT.

In this sample, this clonotype turned up a few times. V gene TRBV11-2 combines with J gene TRBJ2-3; 8 bases match TRBD2. Germline CDR1 is SGHAT and CDR2 is FQNNGV. The CDR3 is 20 amino acids. The V gene end was trimmed by 2 bases and the J gene end by 2 bases; junction bases not matched to a gene: 18. CDR3 region: CASSLRPPRGLAGVTDTQYF. CDR3 nucleotides: TGTGCCAGCAGCTTAAGGCCCCCCCGCGGGCTAGCGGGTGTCACAGATACGCAGTATTTT.

This clonotype was counted a few times. Mismatch with germline at one junction end may stem from a read error. J is TRBJ1-1 and V is TRBV24-1; D unresolved. Germline values: CDR1 KGHDR, CDR2 SFDVKD. The CDR3 consists of 14 residues. For the CDR3, the DNA is TGTGCCCCTTATCAGGCGACGGGGAACGCTGAAGCTTTCTTT. This codes for CAPYQATGNAEAFF.

This clonotype was counted only a few times. This sequence joins TRBV6-5 and TRBJ1-5; TRBD1 agrees at 10 bases. V lost 6 bases to trimming and J lost 6 bases; unmatched junction nucleotides: 5. This CDR3 spans 14 amino acids. Germline V gene data show CDR1 as MNHEY and CDR2 as SVGAGI. Here the CDR3 reads CASRAGTGAQPQHF. The CDR3 bases are TGTGCCAGCAGAGCAGGGACAGGGGCTCAGCCCCAGCATTTT.

This sequence joins TRBV7-2 and TRBJ2-3; TRBD1 agrees at 8 bases. The CDR3 has 14 residues. Per the germline V gene, CDR1 is SGHTA and CDR2 is FQGNSA. V was clipped by 6 bases and J by 6 bases; unmatched bases: 8. The CDR3 loop is CASRLQGGRDTQYF. For the CDR3, the DNA is TGTGCCAGCAGACTACAGGGGGGCCGGGATACGCAGTATTTT. The variable domain in full, completed from reference TRBV7-2 and TRBJ2-3, reads GAGVSQSPSNKVTEKGKDVELRCDPISGHTALYWYRQSLGQGLEFLIYFQGNSAPDKSGLPSDRFSAERTGGSVSTLTIQRTQQEDSAVYLCASRLQGGRDTQYFGPGTRLTVL.

There are a few counts of this clonotype. This chain joins TRBV6-2 or TRBV6-3 and TRBJ1-2; tentatively, D is TRBD1 (5 bases). The V and J ends lost 2 bases and 9 bases respectively, with 16 bases between them. The germline V gene encodes CDR1 MNHEY and CDR2 SVGEGT. This CDR3 is 14 amino acids long. In DNA, the CDR3 is TGTGCCAGCAGTTACGTCCAGGGAATTTCGCGCTACACCTTC. Translating it yields CASSYVQGISRYTF.

This clonotype has just a few counts. The rearrangement links TRBV20-1 to TRBJ2-1, with 7 bases fitting TRBD2. Germline V gives CDR1 DFQATT, CDR2 SNEGSKA (reference sequence). Trimming at V came to 5 bases and at J to 6 bases, leaving 1 base not matched to a gene. The CDR3 runs to 11 residues. The CDR3 region is CSAGEGNEQFF. In nucleotides, the CDR3 is TGCAGTGCTGGGGAGGGCAATGAGCAGTTCTTC.

This clonotype was seen ten or more times. The CDR3 is CASSLLGGEQYF. CDR3 bases: TGTGCCAGCAGTTTATTAGGGGGCGAGCAGTACTTC. This chain joins TRBV28 and TRBJ2-7; D possibly corresponds to TRBD1 (6 bases). The CDR3 is 12 amino acids. Trimming pared 1 base from V and 6 bases from J, leaving 7 bases between. In germline, CDR1 is MDHEN, CDR2 SYDVKM.

V usage is TRBV10-3 and J usage is TRBJ2-3; D not certain. V lost 0 bases and J lost 0, with 16 bases in between. Germline lookup yields CDR1 ENHRY and CDR2 SYGVKD. This CDR3 contains 18 residues. CDR3 loop: CAISESLGRAESTDTQYF. CDR3 DNA sequence: TGTGCCATCAGTGAGTCCCTCGGCCGGGCCGAAAGCACAGATACGCAGTATTTT.

This chain uses TRBV6-2 or TRBV6-3 with TRBJ1-1; maybe TRBD1 (5 bases). Germline CDR1 and CDR2: MNHEY and SVGEGT. Deletions cut 7 bases from V and 1 base from J, with 10 bases between. The CDR3 length is 13 residues. The CDR3 nucleotides read TGTGCCAGCACCGTTGGACAGAACACTGAAGCTTTCTTT. Translated: CASTVGQNTEAFF.

In this sample, this clonotype turned up a few times. This chain joins TRBV6-2 or TRBV6-3 and TRBJ2-7, with 13 bases matching TRBD2. CDR1 is MNHEY, CDR2 SVGEGT, per germline. The CDR3 runs to 14 residues. With 6 bases clipped from V and 1 base from J, the junction kept 0 bases outside the gene matches. The CDR3 region has the DNA TGTGCCAGCAGACTAGCGGGAGGGTCCTACGAGCAGTACGTC. It encodes CASRLAGGSYEQYV.

Only a few counts were recorded for this clonotype. The chain recombines TRBV12-3 or TRBV12-4 with TRBJ2-3; D ambiguous. The CDR3 is 15 amino acids. Trimming pared 1 base from V and 1 base from J, leaving 9 bases between. This CDR3 is CASSLVGSGTDTQYF. The CDR3 nucleotides are TGTGCCAGCAGTTTAGTTGGCTCAGGCACAGATACGCAGTATTTT.

The CDR3 DNA sequence: TGCAGTGCTAGTCCTCCAACAGGCGGCTATGGCTACACCTTC. This translates into CSASPPTGGYGYTF. The chain is built from TRBV20-1 and TRBJ1-2; maybe TRBD1 (5 bases). The CDR3 totals 14 residues. V was cut by 3 bases and J by 4 bases, with 15 bases left in between. Germline CDR1 DFQATT, CDR2 SNEGSKA (reference sequence).

The chain carries TRBV7-2 and TRBJ2-3; no definite D call. Germline CDR1 and CDR2: SGHTA and FQGNSA. The CDR3 extends over 14 amino acids. Trimming shortened V by 3 bases and J by 7 bases, and 14 bases separated the two germline ends. In DNA form, the CDR3 reads TGTGCCAGCAGCTTCCGCCTAGAGCAATATACGCAGTATTTT. Protein sequence: CASSFRLEQYTQYF. Looking up the rest from reference TRBV7-2 and TRBJ2-3 gives the full variable domain: GAGVSQSPSNKVTEKGKDVELRCDPISGHTALYWYRQSLGQGLEFLIYFQGNSAPDKSGLPSDRFSAERTGGSVSTLTIQRTQQEDSAVYLCASSFRLEQYTQYFGPGTRLTVL.

This clonotype came up once. The rearrangement links TRBV29-1 to TRBJ2-1; the D is unclear. Germline V gene lookup returns CDR1 SQVTM and CDR2 ANQGSEA. The CDR3 has 12 amino acids. Trimming removed 5 bases from V and 8 bases from J, with 13 bases in between. CDR3 sequence (DNA): TGCAGCGTTATTGTACCTACGGATGAGCAGTTCTTC. Translation gives CSVIVPTDEQFF.

This clonotype was detected only a few times. Compared with germline, one end of the junction differs, possibly owing to a read error. The V call is TRBV19, the J call TRBJ2-1; D gene ambiguous. This CDR3 has 12 residues. The germline gives CDR1 LNHDA, CDR2 SQIVND (reference sequence). The chain's CDR3 is CASSDRDNKQFF. The CDR3 DNA sequence: TGTGCCAGTAGTGACCGAGACAATAAGCAGTTCTTC.